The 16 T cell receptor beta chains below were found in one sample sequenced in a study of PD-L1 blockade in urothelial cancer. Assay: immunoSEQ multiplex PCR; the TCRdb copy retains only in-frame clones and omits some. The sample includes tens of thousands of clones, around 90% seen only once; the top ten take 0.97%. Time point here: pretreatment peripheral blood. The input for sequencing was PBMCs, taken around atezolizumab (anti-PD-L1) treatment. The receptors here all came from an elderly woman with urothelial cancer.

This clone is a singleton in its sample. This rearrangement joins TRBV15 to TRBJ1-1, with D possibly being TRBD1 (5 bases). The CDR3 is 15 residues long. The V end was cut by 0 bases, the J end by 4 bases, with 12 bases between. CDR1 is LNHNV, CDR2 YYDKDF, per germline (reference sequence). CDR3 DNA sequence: TGTGCCACCAGCAGAGATATCGGGGGGGGCACTGAAGCTTTCTTT. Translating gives CATSRDIGGGTEAFF. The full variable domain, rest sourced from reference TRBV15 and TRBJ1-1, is DAMVIQNPRYQVTQFGKPVTLSCSQTLNHNVMYWYQQKSSQAPKLLFHYYDKDFNNEADTPDNFQSRRPNTSFCFLDIRSPGLGDTAMYLCATSRDIGGGTEAFFGQGTRLTVV.

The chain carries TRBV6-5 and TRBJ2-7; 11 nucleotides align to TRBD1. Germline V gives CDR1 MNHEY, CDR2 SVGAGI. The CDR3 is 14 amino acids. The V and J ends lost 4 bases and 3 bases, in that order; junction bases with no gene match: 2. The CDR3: CASSWGQGVYEQYF. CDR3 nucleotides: TGTGCCAGCAGTTGGGGACAGGGGGTCTACGAGCAGTACTTC.

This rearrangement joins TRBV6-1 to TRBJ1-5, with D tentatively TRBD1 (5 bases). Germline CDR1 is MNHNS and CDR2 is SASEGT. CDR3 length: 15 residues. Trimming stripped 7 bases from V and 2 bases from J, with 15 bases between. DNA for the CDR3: TGTGCCAGCAATAGGGACCCGGGGGGCAATCAGCCCCAGCATTTT. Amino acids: CASNRDPGGNQPQHF.

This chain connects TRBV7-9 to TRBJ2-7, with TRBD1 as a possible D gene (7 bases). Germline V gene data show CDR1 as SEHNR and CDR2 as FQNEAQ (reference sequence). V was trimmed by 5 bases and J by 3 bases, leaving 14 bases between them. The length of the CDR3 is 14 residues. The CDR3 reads CASSRGTDIYEQYF. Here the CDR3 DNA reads TGTGCCAGCAGCCGGGGGACAGACATCTACGAGCAGTACTTC.

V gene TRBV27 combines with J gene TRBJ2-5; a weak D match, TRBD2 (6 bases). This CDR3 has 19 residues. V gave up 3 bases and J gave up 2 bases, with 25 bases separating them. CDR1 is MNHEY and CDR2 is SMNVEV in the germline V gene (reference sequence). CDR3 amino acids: CASSFFSGVSSRRQETQYF. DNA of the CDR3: TGTGCCAGCAGTTTTTTTAGCGGCGTCTCCAGTCGTAGACAAGAGACCCAGTACTTC.

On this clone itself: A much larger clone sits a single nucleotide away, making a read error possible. The CDR3 region has the DNA TGTGCCAGCAGCCCAGGGACTGAAGCTTTCTTT. Translation: CASSPGTEAFF. This sequence joins TRBV7-3 and TRBJ1-1; a possible D gene is TRBD1 (5 bases). The CDR3 consists of 11 residues. CDR1 SGHTA and CDR2 FQGTGA come from the germline V gene. V lost 5 bases and J lost 5, with 6 bases in between.

CDR3 coding DNA: TGTGCCAGTATGTCACAGGGGAGGACTGAAGCTTTCTTT. This sequence encodes CASMSQGRTEAFF. The J gene is TRBJ1-1, the V gene TRBV19; TRBD1 matches at 7 bases. The CDR3 spans 13 residues. V trimming: 7 bases; J trimming: 5 bases; junction bases outside the gene matches: 7. The germline CDR1 and CDR2 sequences are LNHDA and SQIVND (reference sequence).

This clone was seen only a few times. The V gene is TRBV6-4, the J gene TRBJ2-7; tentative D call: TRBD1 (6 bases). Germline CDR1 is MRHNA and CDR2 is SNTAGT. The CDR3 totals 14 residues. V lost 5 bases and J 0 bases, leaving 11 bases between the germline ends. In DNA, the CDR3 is TGTGCCAGCAGTCCCGACAGGACCTCCTACGAGCAGTACTTC. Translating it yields CASSPDRTSYEQYF.

CDR3 region: CASSLYGRGLNEQFF. The CDR3 nucleotides read TGTGCCAGCAGCTTATACGGGAGAGGGCTCAATGAGCAGTTCTTC. The V gene is TRBV5-5, the J gene TRBJ2-1; a possible D gene is TRBD2 (6 bases). Per the germline V gene, CDR1 is SGHKS and CDR2 is YYEKEE (reference sequence). Deletions cut 2 bases from V and 6 bases from J, with 15 bases between. This CDR3 is 15 amino acids long.

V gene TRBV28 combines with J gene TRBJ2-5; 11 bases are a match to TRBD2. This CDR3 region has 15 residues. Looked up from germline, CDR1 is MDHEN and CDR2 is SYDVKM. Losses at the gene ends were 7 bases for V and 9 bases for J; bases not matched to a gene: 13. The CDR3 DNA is TGTGCCAGCATCACCACTAGCGGGAGAAGAGGGCCCCAGTACTTC. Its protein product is CASITTSGRRGPQYF.

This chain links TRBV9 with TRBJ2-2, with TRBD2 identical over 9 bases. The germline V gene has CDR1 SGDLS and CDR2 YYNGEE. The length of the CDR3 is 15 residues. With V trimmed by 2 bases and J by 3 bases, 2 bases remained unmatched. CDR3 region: CASSVTSGYTGELFF. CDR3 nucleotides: TGTGCCAGCAGCGTGACTAGCGGATACACCGGGGAGCTGTTTTTT.

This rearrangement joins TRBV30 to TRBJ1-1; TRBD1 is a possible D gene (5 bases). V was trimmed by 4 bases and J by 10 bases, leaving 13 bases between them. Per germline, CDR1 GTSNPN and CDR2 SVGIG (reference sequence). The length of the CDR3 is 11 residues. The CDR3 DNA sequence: TGTGCCTGGATTGATGGTAGGGGAGCTTTCTTT. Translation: CAWIDGRGAFF.

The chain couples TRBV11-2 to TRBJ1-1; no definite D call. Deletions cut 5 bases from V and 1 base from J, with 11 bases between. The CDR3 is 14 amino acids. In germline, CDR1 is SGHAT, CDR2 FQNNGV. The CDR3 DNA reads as TGTGCCAGCAGCCCTGGACTGCAGAACACTGAAGCTTTCTTT. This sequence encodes CASSPGLQNTEAFF.

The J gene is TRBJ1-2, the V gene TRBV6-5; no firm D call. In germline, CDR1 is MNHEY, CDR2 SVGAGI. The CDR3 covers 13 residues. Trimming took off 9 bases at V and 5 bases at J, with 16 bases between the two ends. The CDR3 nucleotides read TGTGCCAGTACCACGATCGGGGATTATGGCTACACCTTC. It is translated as CASTTIGDYGYTF.

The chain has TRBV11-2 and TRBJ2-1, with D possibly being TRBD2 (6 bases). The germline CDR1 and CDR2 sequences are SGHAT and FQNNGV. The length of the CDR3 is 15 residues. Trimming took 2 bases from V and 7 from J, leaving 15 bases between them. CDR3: CASSLSQLARNEQFF. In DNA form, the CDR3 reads TGTGCCAGCAGCTTAAGTCAACTAGCAAGGAATGAGCAGTTCTTC.

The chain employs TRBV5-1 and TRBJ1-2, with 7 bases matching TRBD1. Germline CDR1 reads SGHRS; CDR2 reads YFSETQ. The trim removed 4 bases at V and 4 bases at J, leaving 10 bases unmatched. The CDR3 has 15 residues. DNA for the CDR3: TGCGCCAGCAGCATAGGACAGGAGCTGTTCTATGGCTACACCTTC. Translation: CASSIGQELFYGYTF.